This TCR beta chain was identified in a study of lymphopenia after photon versus proton radiotherapy. Sequencing used immunoSEQ multiplex PCR; TCRdb keeps in-frame clones, though not all of them. The table includes about 160,000 clones, about 85% detected once. The germline V and J ends were trimmed by 4 bases and 7 bases, with 28 bases remaining between them. Germline CDR1 is SNHLY and CDR2 is FYNNEI. There are 18 residues in the CDR3. For this clone: Its antigen is undetermined.

Study observations and caveats: Proton therapy kept repertoires fairly stable, unlike photons, which gained effector/memory cells. Oligoclonal CD8+ Temra expansion after nadir drove photon patients' diversity drop.

The clonotype was recovered from a man aged 45-65 years with gastric cancer. Sequenced material: peripheral blood, taken from a patient treated with photon-based radiotherapy. The rearrangement links TRBV2 to TRBJ1-1, with D possibly TRBD1 on 6 matching bases. The CDR3 coding sequence is TGTGCCAGCAGTGGGGGCTTTGGCAGGGGCCGTGTACGGAGTGAAGCTTTCTTT. It encodes CASSGGFGRGRVRSEAFF.